This T cell receptor (beta chain) emerged from a study of blood T cell repertoires in COVID-19. Using immunoSEQ multiplex PCR, the repertoire was profiled, and TCRdb retains in-frame clones only, with some absent. Here the sample spans 200,000 or so clones, more than 85% being singletons. The clonotype comes from a man between 65 and 85 years old with active or convalescent COVID-19. Sequencing was performed on peripheral blood.

CDR3 residues: CASSIRGPNTEAFF. As DNA, the CDR3 is TGTGCCAGTAGTATCCGGGGTCCGAACACTGAAGCTTTCTTT. The rearrangement uses TRBV19 and TRBJ1-1; D unclear. V was pared by 3 bases and J by 1 base, with 9 bases between. The V gene's germline CDR1 is LNHDA and CDR2 SQIVND (reference sequence). This CDR3 comprises 14 residues.